The 20 T cell receptor beta chains listed next were all sequenced from one sample in a study of T-cell reconstitution after alpha-beta-depleted transplantation in children. Unique molecular identifiers were used in preparing the TCRbeta library. MiXCR was run by TCRdb on the PCR reads, yielding one entry per CDR3 protein. The sample has about 250,000 distinct CDR3 sequences, 24% seen once; the top ten hold roughly 5%. The sample here was PBMCs, mostly from graft donor cells, taken 360 days after TCRalphabeta/CD19-depleted stem cell transplant. The receptors were gathered from a female patient aged 2-15 years who had a stem cell transplant for congenital amegakaryocytic thrombocytopenia, so the T cells may come from the graft donor.

A few counts support this clonotype. The chain joins TRBV24-1 to TRBJ1-1, with D uncertain. The V and J ends lost 4 bases and 7 bases respectively, with 12 bases between them. The germline V gene encodes CDR1 KGHDR and CDR2 SFDVKD. This CDR3 comprises 13 residues. CDR3 nucleotides: TGTGCCACCAGTGACCCCGTGGGGAGTGAAGCTTTCTTT. This gives the protein CATSDPVGSEAFF.

V is TRBV20-1 and J is TRBJ2-7; D call uncertain. The length of the CDR3 is 12 residues. From germline, CDR1 is DFQATT and CDR2 SNEGSKA (reference sequence). The V gene lost 4 bases and the J gene lost 2 bases, with 9 bases spanning the gap. The CDR3, as DNA: TGCAGTGCTAAGGCAGTCCCCTACGAGCAGTACTTC. The encoded protein is CSAKAVPYEQYF.

The chain is built from TRBV7-9 and TRBJ1-2; possible D gene TRBD1, 6 bases. The length of the CDR3 is 15 residues. The germline CDR1 and CDR2 sequences are SEHNR and FQNEAQ (reference sequence). Between the trimmed V and J ends, which lost 3 bases and 4 bases, there was a span of 15 bases. The CDR3 loop is CASSLGAGVGYGYTF. In DNA form, the CDR3 reads TGTGCCAGCAGCTTGGGGGCAGGGGTCGGCTATGGCTACACCTTC.

This clonotype was recorded a few times. This chain connects TRBV11-2 to TRBJ2-2; 13 positions match TRBD2. Germline values: CDR1 SGHAT, CDR2 FQNNGV. The CDR3 runs 19 residues. V was clipped by 5 bases and J by 5 bases; unmatched bases: 14. For the CDR3, the DNA is TGTGCCAGCAGCCAGCGGACTAGCGGGAGATACCTTCGGACCGGGGAGCTGTTTTTT. Encoded protein: CASSQRTSGRYLRTGELFF.

The chain joins TRBV4-1 to TRBJ2-1; 8 bases are shared with TRBD1. Trimming took 2 bases from V and 4 from J; bases not matched to a gene: 13. Germline CDR1 is MGHRA and CDR2 is YSYEKL. There are 18 residues in the CDR3. CDR3 nucleotide sequence: TGCGCCAGCAGCCAAAGGACAGGGCGCACCCAACCTTACAATGAGCAGTTCTTC. Its translation is CASSQRTGRTQPYNEQFF.

This chain joins TRBV6-1 and TRBJ2-7, with 7 bases identical to TRBD1. Germline CDR1 reads MNHNS; CDR2 reads SASEGT. The CDR3 loop spans 14 amino acids. Germline trimming cut 8 bases from V and 6 bases from J; bases unmatched to any gene: 13. CDR3: CASLQGPGIGEQYF. For the CDR3, the DNA is TGTGCCAGCCTACAGGGGCCAGGGATCGGCGAGCAGTACTTC.

This rearrangement joins TRBV20-1 to TRBJ2-2; possible D gene TRBD2, 6 bases. CDR1 is DFQATT, CDR2 SNEGSKA, per germline (reference sequence). V lost 5 bases to trimming and J lost 2 bases, with 15 bases between them. The CDR3 extends over 15 amino acids. The CDR3 protein is CSAHPGLINTGELFF. CDR3 bases: TGCAGTGCTCATCCGGGACTTATTAACACCGGGGAGCTGTTTTTT.

This chain connects TRBV28 to TRBJ1-1, with 10 bases lining up with TRBD1. After removal of 3 bases from V and 4 bases from J, the junction contained 14 bases not matched to a gene. The CDR3 has 18 residues. Germline V gene sequence: CDR1 MDHEN, CDR2 SYDVKM. CDR3 in amino acids: CASSFSGTGVVLGTEAFF. In DNA, the CDR3 is TGTGCCAGCAGTTTCTCCGGGACAGGGGTCGTGTTGGGCACTGAAGCTTTCTTT.

The chain combines TRBV6-6 with TRBJ2-7, with D maybe TRBD1 (5 bases). Germline V gives CDR1 MNHNY, CDR2 SVGAGI (reference sequence). The germline V and J ends were trimmed by 5 bases and 6 bases, with 11 bases remaining between them. The CDR3 is made up of 12 amino acids. CDR3 region: CASSLRVAEQYF. The CDR3 bases are TGTGCCAGCAGTCTCAGGGTGGCCGAGCAGTACTTC.

This clonotype was observed a few times. This sequence joins TRBV11-2 and TRBJ2-1, with a possible D match to TRBD2 (5 bases). The V end was cut by 0 bases, the J end by 2 bases, with 17 bases between. CDR3 size: 18 residues. Germline V gene sequence: CDR1 SGHAT, CDR2 FQNNGV. This chain's CDR3 is CASSLDAGDASPYNEQFF. CDR3 DNA: TGTGCCAGCAGCTTAGACGCCGGGGATGCCTCCCCCTACAATGAGCAGTTCTTC.

The rearrangement links TRBV12-3 or TRBV12-4 to TRBJ2-1, with 7 bases that match TRBD2. The CDR3 is made up of 18 amino acids. Unmatched junction bases numbered 17, after V lost 5 bases and J lost 4 bases. This CDR3 is CASSPGRGTVKYYNEQFF. CDR3 nucleotides: TGTGCCAGCAGTCCTGGGCGGGGGACCGTAAAATATTACAATGAGCAGTTCTTC.

V is TRBV12-3 or TRBV12-4 and J is TRBJ2-4; D is possibly TRBD1 (5 bases). The CDR3 totals 17 residues. V lost 2 bases, J lost 4 bases, and 18 bases lay in between. The CDR3 is CASSLWGSLRGKNIQYF. The CDR3 DNA reads as TGTGCCAGCAGTTTATGGGGCTCGTTAAGGGGTAAAAACATTCAGTACTTC.

This clonotype was counted only a few times. The rearrangement links TRBV20-1 to TRBJ1-2; TRBD1 might be the D (5 bases). The CDR3 runs to 14 residues. V was pared by 4 bases and J by 0 bases, with 12 bases between. Germline loops: CDR1 DFQATT, CDR2 SNEGSKA (reference sequence). The CDR3 DNA follows: TGCAGTGCTATGTGGGGGGAACCTAACTATGGCTACACCTTC. Encoded protein: CSAMWGEPNYGYTF.

V usage is TRBV27 and J usage is TRBJ2-7; maybe TRBD2 (5 bases). Germline loops: CDR1 MNHEY, CDR2 SMNVEV (reference sequence). V was cut by 6 bases and J by 4 bases, with 16 bases left in between. The CDR3 extends over 14 amino acids. The DNA for the CDR3 is TGTGCCAGCAGCCTTACTACTGGAGGATACGAGCAGTACTTC. Its protein is CASSLTTGGYEQYF.

V usage is TRBV2 and J usage is TRBJ2-7; D uncertain. This CDR3 is 12 amino acids long. From germline, CDR1 is SNHLY and CDR2 FYNNEI. The V and J ends lost 4 bases and 7 bases respectively, with 11 bases between them. The CDR3 region is CASSAARREQYF. CDR3 bases: TGTGCCAGCAGTGCGGCCCGACGAGAGCAGTACTTC. Based on the CDR3 plus reference TRBV2 and TRBJ2-7, the full variable domain is EPEVTQTPSHQVTQMGQEVILRCVPISNHLYFYWYRQILGQKVEFLVSFYNNEISEKSEIFDDQFSVERPDGSNFTLKIRSTKLEDSAMYFCASSAARREQYFGPGTRLTVT.

The sample holds many counts of this clonotype. This chain connects TRBV7-2 to TRBJ2-3; D is perhaps TRBD2 (6 bases). Germline V lookup: CDR1 SGHTA, CDR2 FQGNSA. V was trimmed by 5 bases and J by 2 bases, leaving 17 bases between them. The CDR3 has 16 amino acids. CDR3 sequence (DNA): TGTGCCAGCAGCCTCCGCATGGGACTTATCACAGATACGCAGTATTTT. Translated: CASSLRMGLITDTQYF.

This clonotype has a handful of counts. The genes are TRBV4-2 and TRBJ2-5; D might be TRBD2 (5 bases). Germline values: CDR1 LGHNA, CDR2 YNFKEQ. V gave up 3 bases and J gave up 4 bases, with 12 bases separating them. The CDR3 runs 14 residues. The CDR3 region is CASSQFRDSETQYF. Here the CDR3 DNA reads TGTGCCAGCAGCCAGTTCCGGGATTCAGAGACCCAGTACTTC.

V and J are TRBV21-1 and TRBJ1-4; the listed D gene, TRBD1, was not tested against the DNA. TRBV21-1 is termed a pseudogene. CDR3 length: 15 residues. The CDR3 loop is CASSTRHQVGGKLFF. In nucleotides, the CDR3 is TGTGCCAGCAGCACCCGACATCAGGTCGGGGGAAAACTGTTTTTT.

This clonotype was picked up one time. J is TRBJ2-1 and V is TRBV2; D might be TRBD1 or TRBD2, each matching 5 bases. V was shortened by 1 base and J by 5 bases, with 6 bases between the two germline ends. Germline V gene sequence: CDR1 SNHLY, CDR2 FYNNEI. The CDR3 covers 13 residues. CDR3 region: CASSEGGHNEQFF. CDR3 nucleotides: TGTGCCAGCAGTGAAGGGGGACACAATGAGCAGTTCTTC.

The V and J genes are TRBV6-2 or TRBV6-3 and TRBJ1-3, with D hard to call. The CDR3 has 14 amino acids. Looked up from germline, CDR1 is MNHEY and CDR2 is SVGEGT. V was clipped by 4 bases and J by 1 base, with 8 bases between them. CDR3 in amino acids: CASSSGASGNTIYF. In DNA, the CDR3 is TGTGCCAGCAGTTCAGGAGCGTCTGGAAACACCATATATTTT.